This TCR beta chain was identified during a study of blood T cell repertoires in COVID-19 (dated by TCRdb to about 2020). A note on the overall study: The collaborator samples originated in the United States, Italy and Spain and spanned the acute and convalescent phases of COVID-19. The prospective study material was composed of cDNA or gDNA derived from T cells, B-cell-depleted T cells, or PBMCs. Where HLA class I and class II types were available, the types were taken from metadata supplied by the sample provider, not from assay-based typing. Deeply sampled blood TCRbeta repertoires from subjects exposed to, actively infected with, or recovered from COVID-19 were included in the dataset. Samples came from the ongoing ImmuneRACE study (first 160 participants) plus 1,254 subjects from 6 global collaborators. The repertoires were released in a freely available public database intended as a resource for research on the immune response to SARS-CoV-2. The sample metadata nearly always contained a de-identified subject ID, COVID-19 status, age in years and sex. Overall study results and their limits: The quantity of clinical and demographic metadata differed by source and by participant and was supplied without curation.

TCRbeta CDR3 regions were amplified from genomic DNA by means of the immunoSEQ Assay, a bias-controlled multiplex PCR. From the authors' description of their analysis: The number of nucleated cells in each sample was estimated from the amplification of reference gene primers within the assay. To quantify the absolute abundance of each unique TCRbeta CDR3 rearrangement, sequence reads were collapsed and filtered. Productive Simpson clonality was computed per sample as the square root of Simpson's diversity index over productive rearrangements. TCRdb carries this immuneACCESS record with in-frame sequences only. Its versions omit some clonotypes, under half of them owing to an unresolved V gene in the studies checked, with the rest unexplained. V, J and clone size are taken as reported in that table, and D and trimming were inferred from the DNA itself. Present in this sample are roughly 200,000 clones, under 90% of which were seen just once. The ten top clones hold about 7% of the sample.

Remarks on this clone: The antigen this receptor binds is unknown. No per-base quality is available; no much larger clone lies one base away.

The CDR3, from cysteine to phenylalanine, totals 15 residues. The kept DNA is CDR3 alone, 45 bases in frame from the first base. V sheds 2 bases and J sheds 4 bases, leaving 15 bases between their ends. CDR1 and CDR2 (SGHDT, YYEEEE) derive from the germline V gene. The collaborating institutions used their own protocols to collect whole blood in K2EDTA tubes. Collaborator samples were shipped for TCRbeta analysis as frozen whole blood, isolated PBMCs, or DNA extracted from either sample type. This chain joins TRBV5-6 to TRBJ1-2; a tentative D call is TRBD1 (5 bases match). The receptor's source is a man aged 35 to 55 with acute or convalescent COVID-19. The specimen sequenced was peripheral blood. CDR3 reads: CASSFRPGNIYGYTF. The DNA reads as follows: TGTGCCAGCAGCTTCCGGCCAGGGAACATCTATGGCTACACCTTC.